Each of the 21 T cell receptor beta chains below was sequenced from the same sample in a study of cytomegalovirus exposure and HLA in healthy donors. Profiled with immunoSEQ multiplex PCR; TCRdb holds only in-frame clones, not every one. The sample contains 55,000 to 70,000 clones, roughly 90% of which appear only once. The specimen was PBMCs. Receptor source: a woman aged 25 to 39 in good health and CMV-seronegative.

V is TRBV6-6 and J is TRBJ2-5; 9 bases fit TRBD2. V shed 2 bases, J shed 6 bases, and the junction held 7 bases outside the gene matches. The germline CDR1 and CDR2 sequences are MNHNY and SVGAGI (reference sequence). The CDR3 extends over 15 amino acids. CDR3 bases: TGTGCCAGCAGTTACGAAGCTAGCGGGATAAAGACCCAGTACTTC. Translation: CASSYEASGIKTQYF.

The V call is TRBV27, the J call TRBJ1-1, with D unclear. With 5 bases removed from V and 4 bases from J, the gap between germline ends came to 14 bases. Looked up from germline, CDR1 is MNHEY and CDR2 is SMNVEV (reference sequence). The CDR3 totals 14 residues. The CDR3 here is CASSPWGGATEAFF. The CDR3 region has the DNA TGTGCCAGCAGTCCGTGGGGAGGAGCCACTGAAGCTTTCTTT.

To note about this clone: One junction end does not reproduce the germline sequence, and a read error may be involved. This chain uses TRBV20-1 with TRBJ2-1; 10 bases agree with TRBD2. Germline V gene sequence: CDR1 DFQATT, CDR2 SNEGSKA (reference sequence). The CDR3 spans 11 residues. The CDR3, as DNA: TGCAGTGCTAGGCGAGCGGGAGGGTTCCTCTTC. It is translated as CSARRAGGFLF.

In the case of this clone: One end of the junction varies from germline; a read error may be responsible. In the same sample, other DNA sequences code for this CDR3. The chain links TRBV28 to TRBJ1-2; 7 nucleotides agree with TRBD1. This CDR3 has 13 amino acids. The germline gives CDR1 MDHEN, CDR2 SYDVKM. CDR3 amino acids: CASSGQLNYGYTF. The CDR3 nucleotides read TGCGCCAGCTCGGGACAGCTTAACTATGGCTACACCTTC.

This clone was observed a few times. The chain has TRBV10-2 and TRBJ2-7; no clear D. Trimming took off 8 bases at V and 5 bases at J, with 13 bases between the two ends. This CDR3 is built from 12 residues. Germline V gives CDR1 WSHSY, CDR2 SAAADI. The CDR3 spells CASRLETDEQYF. As DNA, the CDR3 is TGCGCCAGCCGACTGGAAACGGACGAGCAGTACTTC.

The genes are TRBV27 and TRBJ2-7, with 8 bases that match TRBD2. V shed 6 bases, J shed 0 bases, and the junction held 10 bases outside the gene matches. The length of the CDR3 is 16 residues. Germline V gene data show CDR1 as MNHEY and CDR2 as SMNVEV (reference sequence). This CDR3 reads CASSHKLADLSYEQYF. CDR3 DNA: TGTGCCAGCAGCCATAAACTAGCGGACCTCTCCTACGAGCAGTACTTC.

This clone occurred a few times. The chain combines TRBV28 with TRBJ2-6, with D unresolved. This CDR3 spans 15 amino acids. Germline-derived CDR1 and CDR2 are MDHEN and SYDVKM. With 7 bases removed from V and 1 base from J, the gap between germline ends came to 11 bases. The CDR3 loop reads CASTFLGSGANVLTF. CDR3 nucleotide sequence: TGTGCCAGCACTTTTCTAGGATCTGGGGCCAACGTCCTGACTTTC. Combining the CDR3 with reference TRBV28 and TRBJ2-6 gives the whole variable domain DVKVTQSSRYLVKRTGEKVFLECVQDMDHENMFWYRQDPGLGLRLIYFSYDVKMKEKGDIPEGYSVSREKKERFSLILESASTNQTSMYLCASTFLGSGANVLTFGAGSRLTVL.

In DNA form, the CDR3 reads TGTGCCAGTAGTATAGGAGGACAGGGGCCTCAGCCCCAGCATTTT. Translated, it gives CASSIGGQGPQPQHF. The chain has TRBV19 and TRBJ1-5, with 9 bases lining up with TRBD1. The germline V gene encodes CDR1 LNHDA and CDR2 SQIVND (reference sequence). V shed 1 base and J 6 bases; nucleotides not matched to a gene: 4. The CDR3 sequence is 15 residues long.

The table lists this clone with a count of one. The chain employs TRBV19 and TRBJ2-3, with D perhaps TRBD2 (5 bases). Looked up from germline, CDR1 is LNHDA and CDR2 is SQIVND (reference sequence). The CDR3 sequence is 16 residues long. Trimming removed 3 bases at V and 4 bases at J, with 17 bases between. The CDR3 bases are TGTGCCAGTAGTATCGCCCTGGGGAGCCCCCCAGATACGCAGTATTTT. This codes for CASSIALGSPPDTQYF. Together with reference TRBV19 and TRBJ2-3, the CDR3 gives the full variable domain: DGGITQSPKYLFRKEGQNVTLSCEQNLNHDAMYWYRQDPGQGLRLIYYSQIVNDFQKGDIAEGYSVSREKKESFPLTVTSAQKNPTAFYLCASSIALGSPPDTQYFGPGTRLTVL.

V usage is TRBV7-2 and J usage is TRBJ2-3; possible D gene TRBD2, 5 bases. The germline CDR1 and CDR2 sequences are SGHTA and FQGNSA. The CDR3 contains 14 residues. Deletions cut 0 bases from V and 6 bases from J, with 10 bases between. CDR3 loop: CASSLAQAGDTQYF. CDR3 coding DNA: TGTGCCAGCAGCTTAGCGCAGGCGGGTGATACGCAGTATTTT.

This clone was seen more than once but under ten times. The gene calls are TRBV7-2 and TRBJ2-7; no definite D call. The CDR3 totals 12 residues. Germline CDR1 is SGHTA and CDR2 is FQGNSA. Between the trimmed V and J ends, which lost 5 bases and 7 bases, there was a span of 12 bases. Written as DNA, the CDR3 is TGTGCCAGCAGCCCGAACTACGCGGAGCAGTACTTC. It encodes CASSPNYAEQYF. Using reference TRBV7-2 and TRBJ2-7 for the parts outside the CDR3, the full variable domain is GAGVSQSPSNKVTEKGKDVELRCDPISGHTALYWYRQSLGQGLEFLIYFQGNSAPDKSGLPSDRFSAERTGGSVSTLTIQRTQQEDSAVYLCASSPNYAEQYFGPGTRLTVT.

The chain recombines TRBV7-2 with TRBJ2-5, with TRBD2 identical over 14 bases. Germline-derived CDR1 and CDR2 are SGHTA and FQGNSA. The CDR3 spans 17 residues. Trimming removed 3 bases from V and 9 bases from J; junction bases left unmatched: 12. The DNA of the CDR3 is TGTGCCAGCAGCTTCGCCCCGACTAGCGGGAGGGCCAATCCCCAGTACTTC. Protein: CASSFAPTSGRANPQYF.

The chain uses TRBV4-2 and TRBJ2-2; 9 bases line up with TRBD2. Germline CDR1 reads LGHNA; CDR2 reads YNFKEQ. The CDR3 is made up of 18 amino acids. J lost 1 base, V lost 1 base, and 7 bases had no gene match. The CDR3 nucleotides read TGTGCCAGCAGCCAAGGGTTACGGACTAGCGTGAACACCGGGGAGCTGTTTTTT. It specifies CASSQGLRTSVNTGELFF.

The chain carries TRBV10-3 and TRBJ2-1, with 13 bases matching TRBD2. Germline assignment: CDR1 ENHRY and CDR2 SYGVKD. V was pared by 3 bases and J by 9 bases, with 5 bases of the junction left unmatched. The CDR3 runs to 15 residues. This chain's CDR3 is CAISETSGRVSEQFF. CDR3 nucleotides: TGTGCCATCAGTGAAACTAGCGGGAGGGTCAGTGAGCAGTTCTTC.

The V call is TRBV19, the J call TRBJ1-5; TRBD1 matches at 7 bases. This CDR3 has 15 residues. The germline CDR1 and CDR2 sequences are LNHDA and SQIVND (reference sequence). V shed 5 bases and J 4 bases; nucleotides not matched to a gene: 8. As DNA, the CDR3 is TGTGCCAGTAGTTCCCGGCGACAGGGAAATCAGCCCCAGCATTTT. Its translation is CASSSRRQGNQPQHF.

The rearrangement joins TRBV10-2 to TRBJ2-1, with TRBD2 matching over 7 bases. Germline V gene sequence: CDR1 WSHSY, CDR2 SAAADI. Trimming took 7 bases from V and 5 from J; bases not matched to a gene: 14. There are 16 residues in the CDR3. CDR3 residues: CASIRTKLAIDNEQFF. The CDR3 DNA reads TGCGCCAGCATCAGAACTAAACTAGCGATCGACAATGAGCAGTTCTTC.

The chain uses TRBV18 and TRBJ2-1; 7 positions match TRBD2. V dropped 3 bases and J dropped 6; count of bases not matched to a gene: 8. The germline V gene encodes CDR1 KGHSH and CDR2 LQKENI. This CDR3 has 15 residues. DNA for the CDR3: TGTGCCAGCTCACCCGGCTCTAGCGGATCCAATGAGCAGTTCTTC. Translating gives CASSPGSSGSNEQFF.

This rearrangement joins TRBV28 to TRBJ2-1; perhaps TRBD2 as D (5 bases). Between the trimmed V and J ends, which lost 4 bases and 0 bases, there was a span of 10 bases. This CDR3 comprises 15 residues. CDR1 is MDHEN and CDR2 is SYDVKM in the germline V gene. The CDR3: CASSWTGFSYNEQFF. CDR3 DNA sequence: TGTGCCAGCAGTTGGACTGGGTTCTCCTACAATGAGCAGTTCTTC.

J is TRBJ1-1 and V is TRBV6-1; the D gene is possibly TRBD1 (6 bases). The CDR3 spans 14 residues. V shed 4 bases and J shed 1 base, with 10 bases lying between them. Germline-derived CDR1 and CDR2 are MNHNS and SASEGT. CDR3 sequence reads: CASSGPGANTEAFF. CDR3 coding DNA: TGTGCCAGCAGTGGTCCAGGGGCGAACACTGAAGCTTTCTTT.

The chain links TRBV7-9 to TRBJ2-1; 7 bases line up with TRBD2. The CDR3 runs to 16 residues. The V gene end was trimmed by 1 base and the J gene end by 7 bases; junction bases not matched to a gene: 10. Germline V gives CDR1 SEHNR, CDR2 FQNEAQ (reference sequence). This CDR3 reads CASSLVSSGGFNEQFF. The CDR3 region has the DNA TGTGCCAGCAGCTTAGTATCTAGCGGTGGCTTTAATGAGCAGTTCTTC.

V gene TRBV19 combines with J gene TRBJ1-2, with 10 bases lining up with TRBD1. Germline CDR1 reads LNHDA; CDR2 reads SQIVND (reference sequence). The CDR3 runs 14 residues. The V gene end was trimmed by 7 bases and the J gene end by 4 bases; junction bases not matched to a gene: 6. The CDR3 DNA reads TGTGCCAGTATCATGACAGGGGGCGGCTATGGCTACACCTTC. Its translation is CASIMTGGGYGYTF.